This T cell receptor beta chain was found in a study of cytomegalovirus exposure and HLA in healthy donors. Whole-study context: There were around 100 million unique TCR beta sequences, drawn from 180 million or so T cells, in an earlier analysis. The study, taken as a whole, reports: Most TCR sequences were rare, but some public TCRs occurred in many donors. Researchers left out some V segments, among them TRBV6-2 and TRBV6-3, as indistinguishable. Within the data, a cluster of highly shared sequence variants was likely a sequencing artifact.

As for this clone: The antigen is unknown.

Use of 60 Vbeta and 13 Jbeta primers characterized the PCR. Measured with immunoSEQ multiplex PCR; TCRdb has only the in-frame clones, and not every one. This sample's table has about 140,000 clones. The V gene's germline CDR1 is SNHLY and CDR2 FYNNEI. This CDR3 has 14 residues. V trimming: 8 bases; J trimming: 5 bases; junction bases outside the gene matches: 8. The clonotype was recovered from a man aged 40-49 years in good health and CMV-seronegative. The chain carries TRBV2 and TRBJ2-5; 10 positions match TRBD1. The sample consisted of PBMCs. The CDR3 nucleotides are TGTGCCAGCGGCCTTCGACAGGGGGCGGAGACCCAGTACTTC. Translating it yields CASGLRQGAETQYF.